The sample holds a few counts of the clone carrying this T cell receptor (beta chain). It was with a sample-barcoded 5' primer and a J-beta primer mix that a second PCR of about 6 to 11 cycles was run. With 12 random nucleotides, a template-switch adaptor tagged each individual cDNA molecule. TCRdb passed the 5' RACE reads through MiXCR, listing each CDR3 protein once. The sample has approximately 800,000 distinct CDR3 sequences; under 80% are singletons. V was trimmed by 0 bases and J by 8 bases, leaving 8 bases between them. Per the germline V gene, CDR1 is SGHRS and CDR2 is YFSETQ. The CDR3 is 12 amino acids. The sample belongs to a study of blood T cells in healthy people across ages.

Sequencing was carried out using blood. This receptor was taken from a young man in good health. This sequence joins TRBV5-1 and TRBJ1-2; D gene unclear. CDR3 in DNA: TGCGCCAGCAGCTTGGGTTCATGCGGCTACACCTTC. Amino acids: CASSLGSCGYTF.